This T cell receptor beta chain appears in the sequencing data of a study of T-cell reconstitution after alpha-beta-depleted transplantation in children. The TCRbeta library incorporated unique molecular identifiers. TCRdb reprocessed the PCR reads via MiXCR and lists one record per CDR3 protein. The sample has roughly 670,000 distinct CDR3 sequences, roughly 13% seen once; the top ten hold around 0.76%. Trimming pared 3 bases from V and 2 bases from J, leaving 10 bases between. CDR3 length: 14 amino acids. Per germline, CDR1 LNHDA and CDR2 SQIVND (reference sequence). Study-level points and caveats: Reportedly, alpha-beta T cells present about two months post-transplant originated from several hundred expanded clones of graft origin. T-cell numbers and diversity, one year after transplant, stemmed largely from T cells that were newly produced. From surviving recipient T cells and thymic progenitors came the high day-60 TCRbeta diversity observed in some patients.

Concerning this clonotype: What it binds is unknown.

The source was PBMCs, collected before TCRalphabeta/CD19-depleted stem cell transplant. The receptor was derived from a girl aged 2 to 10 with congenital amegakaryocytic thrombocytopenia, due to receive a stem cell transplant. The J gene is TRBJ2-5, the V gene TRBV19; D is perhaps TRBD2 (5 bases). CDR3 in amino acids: CASSIYGDQETQYF. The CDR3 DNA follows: TGTGCCAGTAGTATCTACGGGGATCAAGAGACCCAGTACTTC.